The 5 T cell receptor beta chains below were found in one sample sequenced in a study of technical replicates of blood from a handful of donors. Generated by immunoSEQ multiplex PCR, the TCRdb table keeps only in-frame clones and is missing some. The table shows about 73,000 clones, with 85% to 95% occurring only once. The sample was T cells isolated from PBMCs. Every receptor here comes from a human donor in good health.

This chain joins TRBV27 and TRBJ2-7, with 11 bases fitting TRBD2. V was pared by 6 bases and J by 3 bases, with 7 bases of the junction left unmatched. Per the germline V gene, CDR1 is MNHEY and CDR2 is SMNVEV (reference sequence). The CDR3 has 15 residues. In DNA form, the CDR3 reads TGTGCCAGCAGAGACAGACTAGCGGGAAGCTACGAGCAGTACTTC. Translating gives CASRDRLAGSYEQYF.

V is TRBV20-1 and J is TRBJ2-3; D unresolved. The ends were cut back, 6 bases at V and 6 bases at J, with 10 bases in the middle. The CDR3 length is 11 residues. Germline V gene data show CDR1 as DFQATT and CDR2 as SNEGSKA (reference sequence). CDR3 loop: CSAAPVDTQYF. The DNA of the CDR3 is TGCAGTGCCGCTCCGGTGGATACGCAGTATTTT.

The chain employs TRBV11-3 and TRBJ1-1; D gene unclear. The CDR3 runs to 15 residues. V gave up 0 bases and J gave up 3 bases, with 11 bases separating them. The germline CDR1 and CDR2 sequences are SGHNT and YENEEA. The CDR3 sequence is CASSLDITRDTEAFF. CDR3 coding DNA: TGTGCCAGCAGCTTAGATATCACCCGGGACACTGAAGCTTTCTTT.

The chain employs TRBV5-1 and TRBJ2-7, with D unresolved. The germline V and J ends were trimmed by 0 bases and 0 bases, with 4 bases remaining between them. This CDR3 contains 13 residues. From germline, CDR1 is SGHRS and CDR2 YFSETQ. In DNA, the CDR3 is TGCGCCAGCAGCTTGGGCAGCTCCTACGAGCAGTACTTC. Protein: CASSLGSSYEQYF.

The CDR3 nucleotides are TGCGCCAGCAGCCAAGTGATGAGTCCAGATACGCAGTATTTT. Encoded protein: CASSQVMSPDTQYF. V and J are TRBV4-1 and TRBJ2-3; D is unresolved. The CDR3 spans 14 residues. Trimming took off 1 base at V and 4 bases at J, with 9 bases between the two ends. Germline CDR1 MGHRA, CDR2 YSYEKL.